One TCR beta chain is described in this entry. The sample comes from a study of CD8+CD57+ T cells in acquired aplastic anemia. Study overall: Yields of DNA that came from sorted CD4+ and CD8+ cells averaged 3.2 ug. Healthy donors yielded about 10.8 million CD4+ cell reads on average.

V was cut by 2 bases and J by 7 bases, with 12 bases left in between. The CDR3 has 14 residues. Germline V CDR1 and CDR2: LNHDA, SQIVND (reference sequence). The study profiled TCR beta VDJ and CDR3 using genomic DNA as template. TCRdb reprocessed the reads with MiXCR, giving one entry per CDR3 protein. The table lists about 140,000 distinct CDR3 sequences, around 41% of them singletons. The sample taken for sequencing was sorted CD4+, CD8+, or CD8+CD57+ T cells (not recorded which) from PBMCs. The sequence was collected from a human donor in good health, serving as a control. The chain joins TRBV19 to TRBJ1-3, with a tentative D call TRBD1 (6 bases). DNA of the CDR3: TGTGCCAGTAGTATATCCCAGGGGAGGAACACCATATATTTT. Protein product: CASSISQGRNTIYF.